This T cell receptor beta chain was captured by sequencing in a study of blood T cell repertoires in COVID-19 (dated by TCRdb to 2020 to 2022). In the study overall: The collaborator samples originated in the United States, Italy and Spain and spanned the acute and convalescent phases of COVID-19. The prospective study material was composed of cDNA or gDNA derived from T cells, B-cell-depleted T cells, or PBMCs. Subjects who had been exposed to COVID-19, were actively infected with it, or had recovered from it provided the deeply sampled blood TCRbeta repertoires that made up the dataset. A freely available public database, intended as a resource for researchers studying the immune response to SARS-CoV-2, is where the repertoires were released. Samples came from the ongoing ImmuneRACE study (first 160 participants) plus 1,254 subjects from 6 global collaborators. The sample metadata nearly always contained a de-identified subject ID, COVID-19 status, age in years and sex. Where available, HLA class I and class II types were taken from metadata supplied by the sample provider and were not determined by assay-based typing. What the work shows at the level of the full study, not this receptor alone: The amount of clinical and demographic metadata varied by source and participant and was provided uncurated.

CDR1 is given as SEHNR and CDR2 as FQNEAQ, both from the germline V gene (reference sequence). At the junction V is shortened by 1 base and J by 6 bases, with 9 bases in between. The CDR3 measures 13 amino acids from cysteine to phenylalanine. Here the CDR3 DNA is all that survives: 39 bases in frame from base 1. Collaborating institutions collected whole blood in K2EDTA tubes following their own protocols. For TCRbeta analysis, collaborators shipped samples as frozen whole blood, isolated PBMCs, or DNA extracted from either of those sample types. About this clone: No cognate antigen has been identified for it. No base quality values were provided; no much bigger clone lies one nucleotide off.

TCRbeta CDR3 regions were amplified from genomic DNA using the immunoSEQ Assay, a bias-controlled multiplex PCR. As for the original processing: Nucleated cell counts per sample were estimated from amplification of reference gene primers within the assay. To quantify the absolute abundance of each unique TCRbeta CDR3 rearrangement, sequence reads were collapsed and filtered. For each sample, productive Simpson clonality was calculated as the square root of Simpson's diversity index over productive rearrangements. Sourced from immuneACCESS, this table was stored by TCRdb with only in-frame sequences that have V and J called. A share of the clones is absent; for the studies checked, an unresolved V gene accounts for under half, and the remainder has no known explanation. The D gene and trimming were derived from the DNA, and the V and J assignments and clone size from that table. Across this sample there are some 240,000 clones, with roughly 80% seen only once. The top ten clonotypes cover about an eighth of the sample.

This chain is built from TRBV7-9 and TRBJ1-2; the D segment cannot be called with confidence. The specimen was peripheral blood. The source is a woman aged 55-69 years with active or convalescent COVID-19. In nucleotide form, the sequence is TGTGCCAGCAGCTTAGGAGGTCCCGATGGCTACACCTTC. Its translation reads: CASSLGGPDGYTF. The variable domain in full, with residues beyond the CDR3 obtained from the reference TRBV7-9 and TRBJ1-2 genes, is DTGVSQNPRHKITKRGQNVTFRCDPISEHNRLYWYRQTLGQGPEFLTYFQNEAQLEKSRLLSDRFSAERPKGSFSTLEIQRTEQGDSAMYLCASSLGGPDGYTFGSGTRLTVV.